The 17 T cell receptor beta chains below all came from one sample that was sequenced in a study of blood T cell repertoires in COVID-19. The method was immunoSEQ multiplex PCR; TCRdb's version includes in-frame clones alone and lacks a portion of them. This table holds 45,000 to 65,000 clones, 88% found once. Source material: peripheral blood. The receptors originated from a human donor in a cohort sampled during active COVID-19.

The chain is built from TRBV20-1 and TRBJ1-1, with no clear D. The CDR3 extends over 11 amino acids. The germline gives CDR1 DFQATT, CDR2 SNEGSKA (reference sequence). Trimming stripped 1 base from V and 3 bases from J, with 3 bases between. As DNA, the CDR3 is TGCAGTGCTAGAGCCTACACTGAAGCTTTCTTT. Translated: CSARAYTEAFF.

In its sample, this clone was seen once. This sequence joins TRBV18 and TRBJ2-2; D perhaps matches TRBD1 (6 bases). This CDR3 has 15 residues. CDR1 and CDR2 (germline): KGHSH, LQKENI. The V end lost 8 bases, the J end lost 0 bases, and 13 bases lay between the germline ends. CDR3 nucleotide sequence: TGTGCCAGCGGGCAGGGGTTAACGAACACCGGGGAGCTGTTTTTT. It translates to CASGQGLTNTGELFF.

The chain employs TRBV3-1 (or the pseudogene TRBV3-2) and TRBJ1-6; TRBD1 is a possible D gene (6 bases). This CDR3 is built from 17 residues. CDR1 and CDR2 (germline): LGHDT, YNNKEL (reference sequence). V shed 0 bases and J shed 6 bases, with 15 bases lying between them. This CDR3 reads CASSQDPRTGSNSPLHF. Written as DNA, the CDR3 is TGTGCCAGCAGCCAAGATCCGAGAACAGGGAGTAATTCACCCCTCCACTTT.

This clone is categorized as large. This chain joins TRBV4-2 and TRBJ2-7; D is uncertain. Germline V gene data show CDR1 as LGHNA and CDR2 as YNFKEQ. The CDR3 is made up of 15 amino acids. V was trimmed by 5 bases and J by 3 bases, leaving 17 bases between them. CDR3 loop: CASSSSLTPIYEQYF. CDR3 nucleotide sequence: TGTGCCAGCAGCTCCAGTTTGACTCCGATCTACGAGCAGTACTTC.

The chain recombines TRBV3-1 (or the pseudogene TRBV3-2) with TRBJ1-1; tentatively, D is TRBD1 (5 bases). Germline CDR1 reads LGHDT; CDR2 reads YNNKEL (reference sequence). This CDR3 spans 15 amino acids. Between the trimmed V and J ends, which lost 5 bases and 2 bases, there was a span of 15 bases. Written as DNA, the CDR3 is TGTGCCAGCAGCAATGTGGGGCTCCGAAACACTGAAGCTTTCTTT. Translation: CASSNVGLRNTEAFF.

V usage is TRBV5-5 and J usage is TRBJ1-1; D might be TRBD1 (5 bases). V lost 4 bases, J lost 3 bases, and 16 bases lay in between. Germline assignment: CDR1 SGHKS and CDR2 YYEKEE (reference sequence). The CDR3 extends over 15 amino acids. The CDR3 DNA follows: TGTGCCAGCAGCGCGGGGCGCAGGGAGGACACTGAAGCTTTCTTT. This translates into CASSAGRREDTEAFF.

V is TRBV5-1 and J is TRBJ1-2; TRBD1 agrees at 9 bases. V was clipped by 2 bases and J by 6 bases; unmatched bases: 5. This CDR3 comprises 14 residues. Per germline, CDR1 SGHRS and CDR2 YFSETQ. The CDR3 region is CASSLRTGDDGYTF. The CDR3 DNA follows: TGCGCCAGCAGCTTAAGGACAGGGGACGATGGCTACACCTTC.

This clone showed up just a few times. CDR3 sequence (DNA): TGTGCCAGTAGTGCACAGGGGAACTTTAATGAAAAACTGTTTTTT. Translating gives CASSAQGNFNEKLFF. This chain joins TRBV19 and TRBJ1-4, with 7 bases aligning to TRBD1. CDR3 length equals 15 residues. V was clipped by 5 bases and J by 4 bases; unmatched bases: 7. Germline V gives CDR1 LNHDA, CDR2 SQIVND (reference sequence).

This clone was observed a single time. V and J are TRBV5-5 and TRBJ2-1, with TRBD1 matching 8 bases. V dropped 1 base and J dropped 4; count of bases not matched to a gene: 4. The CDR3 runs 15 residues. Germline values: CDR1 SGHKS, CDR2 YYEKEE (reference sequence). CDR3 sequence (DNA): TGTGCCAGCAGCTTGCGACAGGGGATTTACAATGAGCAGTTCTTC. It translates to CASSLRQGIYNEQFF.

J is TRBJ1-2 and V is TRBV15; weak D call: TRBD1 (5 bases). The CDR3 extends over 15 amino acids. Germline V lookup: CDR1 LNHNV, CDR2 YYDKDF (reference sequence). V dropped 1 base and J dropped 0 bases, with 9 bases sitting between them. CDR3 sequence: CATSRGAGPNYGYTF. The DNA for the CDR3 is TGTGCCACCAGCAGAGGGGCAGGGCCTAACTATGGCTACACCTTC.

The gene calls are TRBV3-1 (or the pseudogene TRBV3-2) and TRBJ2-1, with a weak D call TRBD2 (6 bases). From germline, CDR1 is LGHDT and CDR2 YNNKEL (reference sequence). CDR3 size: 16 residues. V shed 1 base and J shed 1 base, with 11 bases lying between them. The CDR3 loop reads CASSQAAGNSYNEQFF. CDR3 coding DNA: TGTGCCAGCAGCCAAGCGGCGGGAAATTCCTACAATGAGCAGTTCTTC.

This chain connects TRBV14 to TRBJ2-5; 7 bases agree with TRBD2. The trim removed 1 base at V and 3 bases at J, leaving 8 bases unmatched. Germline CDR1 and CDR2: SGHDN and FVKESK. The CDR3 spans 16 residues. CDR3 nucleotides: TGTGCCAGCAGCCAAGCTATGGGACTACTGAAAGAGACCCAGTACTTC. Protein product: CASSQAMGLLKETQYF. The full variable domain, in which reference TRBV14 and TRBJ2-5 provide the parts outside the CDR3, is EAGVTQFPSHSVIEKGQTVTLRCDPISGHDNLYWYRRVMGKEIKFLLHFVKESKQDESGMPNNRFLAERTGGTYSTLKVQPAELEDSGVYFCASSQAMGLLKETQYFGPGTRLLVL.

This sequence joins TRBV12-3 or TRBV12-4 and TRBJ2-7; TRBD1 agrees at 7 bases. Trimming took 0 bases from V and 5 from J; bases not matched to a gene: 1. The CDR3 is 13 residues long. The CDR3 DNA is TGTGCCAGCAGTTTAGCCCAGGGGGACGAGCAGTACTTC. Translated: CASSLAQGDEQYF.

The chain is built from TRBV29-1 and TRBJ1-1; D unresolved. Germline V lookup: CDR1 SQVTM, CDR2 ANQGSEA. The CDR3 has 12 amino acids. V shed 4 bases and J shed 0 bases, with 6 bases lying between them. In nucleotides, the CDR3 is TGCAGCGTTGCCCAAATGAACACTGAAGCTTTCTTT. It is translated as CSVAQMNTEAFF.

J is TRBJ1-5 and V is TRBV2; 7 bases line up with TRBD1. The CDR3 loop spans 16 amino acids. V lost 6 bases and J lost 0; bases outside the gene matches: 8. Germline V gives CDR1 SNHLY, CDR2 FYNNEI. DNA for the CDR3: TGTGCCAGCAGCCGCGGGACAGCCATTAGCAATCAGCCCCAGCATTTT. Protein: CASSRGTAISNQPQHF.

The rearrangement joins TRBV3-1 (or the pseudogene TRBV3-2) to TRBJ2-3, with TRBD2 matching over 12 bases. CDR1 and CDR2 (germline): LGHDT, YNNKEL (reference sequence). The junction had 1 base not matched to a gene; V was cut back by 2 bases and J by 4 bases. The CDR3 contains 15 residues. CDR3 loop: CASSQLAGGPDTQYF. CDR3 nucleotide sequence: TGTGCCAGCAGCCAACTAGCGGGGGGGCCAGATACGCAGTATTTT.

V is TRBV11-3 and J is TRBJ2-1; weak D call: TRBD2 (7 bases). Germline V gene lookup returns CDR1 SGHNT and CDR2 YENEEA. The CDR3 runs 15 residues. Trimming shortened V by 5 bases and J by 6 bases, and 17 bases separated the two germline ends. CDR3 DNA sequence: TGTGCCAGCAGCCCTAGCCCGGGGGGCTCCAATGAGCAGTTCTTC. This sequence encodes CASSPSPGGSNEQFF.